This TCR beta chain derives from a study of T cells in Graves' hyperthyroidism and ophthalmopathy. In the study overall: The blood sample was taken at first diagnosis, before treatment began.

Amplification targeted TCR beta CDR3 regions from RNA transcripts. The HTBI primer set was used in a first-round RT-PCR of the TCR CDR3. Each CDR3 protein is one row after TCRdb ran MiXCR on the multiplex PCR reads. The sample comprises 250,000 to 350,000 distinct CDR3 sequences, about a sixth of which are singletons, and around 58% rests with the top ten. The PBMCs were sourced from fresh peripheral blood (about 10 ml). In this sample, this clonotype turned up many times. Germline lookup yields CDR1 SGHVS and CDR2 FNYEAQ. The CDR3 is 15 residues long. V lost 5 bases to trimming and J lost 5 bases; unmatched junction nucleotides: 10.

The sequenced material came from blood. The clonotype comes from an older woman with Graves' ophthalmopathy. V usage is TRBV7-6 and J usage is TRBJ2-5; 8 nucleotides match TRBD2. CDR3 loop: CASSPRTSLGETQYF. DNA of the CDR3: TGTGCCAGCAGCCCCCGGACTAGCCTGGGGGAGACCCAGTACTTC.